A selection of T cell receptor beta chains follows, all from one sample in a study of cytomegalovirus exposure and HLA in healthy donors. Profiling relied on immunoSEQ multiplex PCR, and the TCRdb table lists in-frame clones only, not all of them. Of about 230,000 clones listed, approximately 81% were seen once; the top ten hold roughly 0.22%. Sequencing used PBMCs. The receptors shown here come from a girl aged 2-15 years in good health and CMV-seronegative. Each CDR3 is given with its conserved first and last residue. D genes are given only for firm matches. Clone size appears in some rows only: once, few, many, or a class for an expanded clone.

v_gene	j_gene	abundance	d_gene	CDR3nt	CDR3aa
TRBV5-6	TRBJ2-1	once	TRBD1	TGTGCCAGCAGCTTGATCCGGACAGGTAGCTCCTACAATGAGCAGTTCTTC	CASSLIRTGSSYNEQFF
TRBV5-1	TRBJ2-3	NA	TRBD2	TGCGCCAGCAGCTTGTGGTTAGCGGGAGCGGCAGATACGCAGTATTTT	CASSLWLAGAADTQYF
TRBV5-8	TRBJ2-7	NA	TRBD1	TGTGCCAGCAGCTTCGGACAGGCCTACGAGCAGTACTTC	CASSFGQAYEQYF
TRBV29-1	TRBJ1-2	few	NA	TGCAGCGTCGATGGACCGGGGTATAACTATGGCTACACCTTC	CSVDGPGYNYGYTF
TRBV7-9	TRBJ2-5	few	TRBD2	TGTGCCAGCAGCCCAAGGACTAGTTCGGGAGAGACCCAGTACTTC	CASSPRTSSGETQYF
TRBV5-1	TRBJ2-7	NA	TRBD1	TGCGCCAGCAGTCTCACACTGACAGGGGTAAGCTACGAGCAGTACTTC	CASSLTLTGVSYEQYF
TRBV11-2	TRBJ2-7	NA	TRBD2	TGTGCCAGCAGCCAAGAGCGGGACCTCTACGAGCAGTACTTC	CASSQERDLYEQYF
TRBV6-5	TRBJ1-2	NA	NA	TGTGCCAGCAGTTACTCGAACCAGGCCCCCCTTTATGGCTACACCTTC	CASSYSNQAPLYGYTF
TRBV5-1	TRBJ2-7	NA	NA	TGCGCCAGCAGCTGGGCGAGTGGGGGGACGCGTCGGGAGCAGTACTTC	CASSWASGGTRREQYF
TRBV2	TRBJ1-4	NA	NA	TGTGCCAGCCGGTTCAGCCGGGCTGCGGGGGAAAAACTGTTTTTT	CASRFSRAAGEKLFF
TRBV4-1	TRBJ1-3	NA	NA	TGCGCCAGCAGCCAAGAGGGGCGGGGAAACACCATATATTTT	CASSQEGRGNTIYF
TRBV5-1	TRBJ2-7	NA	NA	TGCGCCAGCAGCTTGGTCCGGTTTTCCCCTCCCTACGAGCAGTACTTC	CASSLVRFSPPYEQYF
TRBV30	TRBJ1-5	few	NA	TGTGCCTGGTGTAGGGGGGGGAATCAGCCCCAGCATTTT	CAWCRGGNQPQHF
TRBV30	TRBJ1-2	NA	NA	TGTGCCTGGAGTGGTCAGGGGAAAAATGGCTACACCTTC	CAWSGQGKNGYTF
TRBV28	TRBJ2-7	NA	TRBD2	TGTGCCAGCAGTTTATGGGAGGCGGGAGGAAGGTCCGAGCAGTACTTC	CASSLWEAGGRSEQYF
TRBV5-1	TRBJ2-1	NA	NA	TGCGCCAGCAGCCCCAACAATGAGCAGTTCTTC	CASSPNNEQFF
TRBV7-7	TRBJ2-5	NA	TRBD2	TGTGCCAGCAGCCCTCAAGCCGGGACTAGCGGTGGAGAGACCCAGTACTTC	CASSPQAGTSGGETQYF
TRBV6-5	TRBJ1-5	NA	NA	TGTGCCAGCAGTGAATTGGGGGGAGGGCAGCCCCAGCATTTT	CASSELGGGQPQHF
TRBV5-1	TRBJ2-1	NA	TRBD1	TGCGCCAGCGGAGGACAGGGGGCTAGGGATGAGCAGTTCTTC	CASGGQGARDEQFF
TRBV7-6	TRBJ2-7	NA	NA	TGTGCCAGCAGCTTATGGGGCGACGAGCAGTACTTC	CASSLWGDEQYF
TRBV5-6	TRBJ2-4	NA	NA	TGTGCCAGCAGCCGAGACAGGACCAAAAACATTCAGTACTTC	CASSRDRTKNIQYF
TRBV6-1	TRBJ2-3	NA	TRBD2	TGTGCCAGCAGTCTGACTAGCGGGGGTAATACGCAGTATTTT	CASSLTSGGNTQYF
TRBV12-5	TRBJ1-5	NA	NA	TGTGCTAGTGGTTTGGAGGCAGGAGGTCAGCCCCAGCATTTT	CASGLEAGGQPQHF
TRBV7-9	TRBJ2-2	NA	TRBD1	TGTGCCAGCAGCTTAGATCCGGGACAGGGGGCCGCCGGGGAGCTGTTTTTT	CASSLDPGQGAAGELFF
TRBV4-1	TRBJ1-2	NA	NA	TGCGCCAGCAGCCAAGGATCCCAGGGGCCGCCTAACTATGGCTACACCTTC	CASSQGSQGPPNYGYTF
TRBV6-5	TRBJ2-1	NA	TRBD1	TGTGCCAGCAGTTCTTTACCCGGGACAGGGGACAATGAGCAGTTCTTC	CASSSLPGTGDNEQFF
TRBV6-5	TRBJ1-2	NA	TRBD1	TGTGCCAGCAGTAAGGGGGCAGCGATCGGCTACACCTTC	CASSKGAAIGYTF
TRBV25-1	TRBJ1-4	NA	NA	TGTGCCAGCAGTGAATCAGGGCAGACAACTAATGAAAAACTGTTTTTT	CASSESGQTTNEKLFF
TRBV15	TRBJ2-6	NA	NA	TGTGCCACCAGCAGACTACAGTTCTCTGGGGCCAACGTCCTGACTTTC	CATSRLQFSGANVLTF
TRBV7-9	TRBJ2-1	NA	TRBD2	TGTGCCAGCAGCATCGGGACTAGCGGAGCACCAGCCTACAATGAGCAGTTCTTC	CASSIGTSGAPAYNEQFF
TRBV27	TRBJ1-2	NA	NA	TGTGCCAGCAGTTCCCTCGACGGGTATGGCTACACCTTC	CASSSLDGYGYTF
TRBV9	TRBJ1-2	once	TRBD1	TGTGCCAGCAGCGACGGGACAGGGAACTATGGCTACACCTTC	CASSDGTGNYGYTF
TRBV19	TRBJ2-7	NA	TRBD1	TGTGCCAGTAGTATGGGACAGCTATCTACCTACGAGCAGTACTTC	CASSMGQLSTYEQYF
TRBV7-9	TRBJ1-1	NA	NA	TGTGCCAGCAGCTTAAGGGGTATTTCGTTGGCTGAAGCTTTCTTT	CASSLRGISLAEAFF
TRBV4-2	TRBJ2-2	NA	TRBD2	TGTGCCAGCAGCCAGAGGCTAGCGGGGGACGAACCCGGGGAGCTGTTTTTT	CASSQRLAGDEPGELFF
TRBV5-4	TRBJ1-2	NA	TRBD1	TGTGCCAGCAGGGAGCGAGACAGGGGGTACTATGGCTACACCTTC	CASRERDRGYYGYTF
TRBV6-1	TRBJ2-7	NA	TRBD1	TGTGCCAGCAGTGAAGAGGTGGGACAGCTCTACGAGCAGTACTTC	CASSEEVGQLYEQYF
TRBV4-2	TRBJ2-1	NA	TRBD2	TGTGCCAGCAGCCAGGGGACTAGCGGGAGCTACAATGAGCAGTTCTTC	CASSQGTSGSYNEQFF
TRBV2	TRBJ2-1	NA	TRBD2	TGTGCCAGCAGGAGCGGGAGCAATGAGCAGTTCTTC	CASRSGSNEQFF
TRBV6-5	TRBJ1-1	NA	NA	TGTGCCAGCACCTCCAGCGGGGATACTGAAGCTTTCTTT	CASTSSGDTEAFF
TRBV19	TRBJ1-1	NA	TRBD1	TGTGCCAGTGAACAGGGGGCGCAAACTGAAGCTTTCTTT	CASEQGAQTEAFF
TRBV6-5	TRBJ2-1	NA	NA	TGTGCCAGCCAATCCTCCTACAATGAGCAGTTCTTC	CASQSSYNEQFF
TRBV29-1	TRBJ2-1	NA	TRBD2	TGCAGCGTTGGGGGGGCCGGGGGGGGGTACAATGAGCAGTTCTTC	CSVGGAGGGYNEQFF
TRBV9	TRBJ2-3	NA	NA	TGTGCCAGCAGCGTATCAGGGGCTCCAGATACGCAGTATTTT	CASSVSGAPDTQYF
TRBV6-5	TRBJ1-4	NA	TRBD1	TGTGCCAGCAGTGAACGGACAGGGGGGGCAAAACTGTTTTTT	CASSERTGGAKLFF
TRBV29-1	TRBJ2-2	NA	NA	TGCAGCGGCAGGGGGAACACCGGGGAGCTGTTTTTT	CSGRGNTGELFF
TRBV7-2	TRBJ2-3	NA	TRBD2	TGTGCCAGCAGCCTAACTAGCGGGGACCACACAGATACGCAGTATTTT	CASSLTSGDHTDTQYF
TRBV7-9	TRBJ1-1	NA	NA	TGTGCCAGCAGCTTAATAAGGGTTTGGCCCGGACGGGAGAACACTGAAGCTTTCTTT	CASSLIRVWPGRENTEAFF
TRBV30	TRBJ1-2	NA	TRBD1	TGTGCCTGGAGTGCTTGGGACAGGGCTATCTATGGCTACACCTTC	CAWSAWDRAIYGYTF
TRBV19	TRBJ2-1	NA	TRBD2	TGTGCCAGTAGTACAAGACTAGCGGGGGGGCCCGATGAGCAGTTCTTC	CASSTRLAGGPDEQFF
TRBV30	TRBJ2-5	NA	TRBD2	TGTGCCTGGAGTGCATTAGCGGGAGGCCTAGAGACCCAGTACTTC	CAWSALAGGLETQYF
TRBV6-5	TRBJ1-5	NA	TRBD1	TGTGCCAGCGGGTTGCGTGGACAGGGTAATCAGCCCCAGCATTTT	CASGLRGQGNQPQHF
TRBV9	TRBJ2-7	NA	TRBD1	TGTGCCAGCAGCGTAGAGGGGGCGTTGGACGAGCAGTACTTC	CASSVEGALDEQYF
TRBV4-1	TRBJ1-3	NA	TRBD1	TGCGCCAGCAGCCGGATGGGACAGGGGAAAGGGGACTCTGGAAACACCATATATTTT	CASSRMGQGKGDSGNTIYF
TRBV25-1	TRBJ1-1	NA	NA	TGTGCCAGCAGTGAAGGCAGGGGCACTGAAGCTTTCTTT	CASSEGRGTEAFF
TRBV29-1	TRBJ1-4	NA	NA	TGCAGCGTTACTTTGGGCAGAGCAAATGAAAAACTGTTTTTT	CSVTLGRANEKLFF
TRBV27	TRBJ2-3	NA	NA	TGTGCCAGCAGCCCGGGGGTGGGCACAGATACGCAGTATTTT	CASSPGVGTDTQYF
TRBV4-2	TRBJ2-1	NA	TRBD2	TGTGCCAGCAGCCAACTAGCGGGGTACTACAATGAGCAGTTCTTC	CASSQLAGYYNEQFF
TRBV5-1	TRBJ1-2	NA	NA	TGCGCCAGCAGCTTGGAAGGGGACTATGGCTACACCTTC	CASSLEGDYGYTF